A single sample is the source of the 23 T cell receptor beta chains below, sequenced in a study of blood T cells in healthy people across ages. A second PCR, run for roughly 7 to 11 cycles, used a sample-barcoded 5' primer plus a J-beta primer mix. TCRdb redid the calling of the 5' RACE reads with MiXCR, one entry per CDR3 protein. The sample carries 1.5 million to 2 million distinct CDR3 sequences, about 31% recorded once. The sample consisted of blood. These receptors were taken from a woman aged 25 to 39 in good health.

The genes are TRBV7-9 and TRBJ2-5; 8 bases line up with TRBD2. Germline values: CDR1 SEHNR, CDR2 FQNEAQ (reference sequence). Losses at the gene ends were 5 bases for V and 4 bases for J; bases not matched to a gene: 12. The CDR3 contains 16 residues. CDR3 DNA: TGTGCCAGCAGCACCCCTCCCGGGGGGGCCGGAGAGACCCAGTACTTC. Translation: CASSTPPGGAGETQYF.

This clonotype appeared a few times. This chain joins TRBV3-1 and TRBJ1-5; 11 nucleotides line up with TRBD1. The CDR3 sequence is 16 residues long. V lost 3 bases and J lost 6; bases outside the gene matches: 7. In germline, CDR1 is LGHDT, CDR2 YNNKEL (reference sequence). The CDR3 protein is CASSQKAGTGGQPQHF. The CDR3 nucleotides are TGTGCCAGCAGCCAGAAAGCCGGGACAGGGGGTCAGCCCCAGCATTTT.

This clonotype has a count of ten or more. The V and J genes are TRBV7-9 and TRBJ2-3; D unresolved. Germline V lookup: CDR1 SEHNR, CDR2 FQNEAQ (reference sequence). This CDR3 region has 11 residues. For the CDR3, the DNA is TGTGCTTCAGAAGGAACAGATACGCAGTATTTT. This sequence encodes CASEGTDTQYF. The full variable domain, in which reference TRBV7-9 and TRBJ2-3 provide the parts outside the CDR3, is DTGVSQNPRHKITKRGQNVTFRCDPISEHNRLYWYRQTLGQGPEFLTYFQNEAQLEKSRLLSDRFSAERPKGSFSTLEIQRTEQGDSAMYLCASEGTDTQYFGPGTRLTVL.

The chain's CDR3 is CASKSDTQYF. In nucleotides, the CDR3 is TGTGCCAGCAAGTCAGATACGCAGTATTTT. The genes are TRBV2 and TRBJ2-3; D uncertain. The V end lost 7 bases, the J end lost 4 bases, and 3 bases lay between the germline ends. Per germline, CDR1 SNHLY and CDR2 FYNNEI. The CDR3 sequence is 10 residues long.

The V gene is TRBV3-1, the J gene TRBJ1-2; possible D gene TRBD1, 6 bases. The CDR3 has 14 residues. Trimming shortened V by 6 bases and J by 4 bases, and 15 bases separated the two germline ends. From germline, CDR1 is LGHDT and CDR2 YNNKEL (reference sequence). The CDR3 reads CASSQGLGGYGYTF. CDR3 sequence (DNA): TGTGCCAGCAGTCAGGGGTTAGGGGGCTATGGCTACACCTTC.

This clonotype was observed a few times. CDR3 nucleotides: TGTGCCAGCAGCTTGGCCGCTGGGACAGGGACCTACGAGCAGTACTTC. It codes for CASSLAAGTGTYEQYF. This sequence joins TRBV5-6 and TRBJ2-7, with 9 bases that match TRBD1. The CDR3 sequence is 16 residues long. V was pared by 0 bases and J by 2 bases, with 6 bases of the junction left unmatched. The V gene's germline CDR1 is SGHDT and CDR2 YYEEEE.

This clonotype was seen more than once but under ten times. The chain is built from TRBV29-1 and TRBJ2-3; 8 bases match TRBD2. Unmatched junction bases numbered 5, after V lost 4 bases and J lost 2 bases. Germline V lookup: CDR1 SQVTM, CDR2 ANQGSEA. The CDR3 loop spans 14 amino acids. The CDR3 protein is CSVGTSGFTDTQYF. CDR3 in DNA: TGCAGCGTTGGAACTAGCGGCTTCACAGATACGCAGTATTTT.

The rearrangement joins TRBV12-3 or TRBV12-4 to TRBJ2-3; weak D call: TRBD2 (6 bases). V was trimmed by 6 bases and J by 0 bases, leaving 10 bases between them. The CDR3 runs 14 residues. As DNA, the CDR3 is TGTGCCAGCAGACGGGACTCTAGCACAGATACGCAGTATTTT. This sequence encodes CASRRDSSTDTQYF.

This chain links TRBV7-7 with TRBJ2-3; D call uncertain. This CDR3 has 15 residues. V was trimmed by 1 base and J by 2 bases, leaving 10 bases between them. The V gene's germline CDR1 is SSHAT and CDR2 FNYEAQ (reference sequence). CDR3 sequence reads: CASSLGDLYTDTQYF. CDR3 DNA sequence: TGTGCCAGCAGCTTAGGGGATCTGTACACAGATACGCAGTATTTT.

This clonotype was detected ten times or more. The chain recombines TRBV29-1 with TRBJ2-5; D might be TRBD1 (6 bases). There are 11 residues in the CDR3. The V end was cut by 3 bases, the J end by 5 bases, with 7 bases between. Germline CDR1 and CDR2: SQVTM and ANQGSEA. CDR3 coding DNA: TGCAGCGTTGAGACAGGCGAGACCCAGTACTTC. It codes for CSVETGETQYF. Looking up the rest from reference TRBV29-1 and TRBJ2-5 gives the full variable domain: SAVISQKPSRDICQRGTSLTIQCQVDSQVTMMFWYRQQPGQSLTLIATANQGSEATYESGFVIDKFPISRPNLTFSTLTVSNMSPEDSSIYLCSVETGETQYFGPGTRLLVL.

The chain joins TRBV29-1 to TRBJ2-2; D is possibly TRBD1 (6 bases). Germline-derived CDR1 and CDR2 are SQVTM and ANQGSEA. The CDR3 runs 12 residues. The V gene lost 6 bases and the J gene lost 5 bases, with 10 bases spanning the gap. CDR3 region: CSVGQRTGELFF. The CDR3 region has the DNA TGCAGCGTGGGACAACGGACCGGGGAGCTGTTTTTT.

The chain employs TRBV5-1 and TRBJ2-2; tentative D call: TRBD2 (5 bases). Germline CDR1 reads SGHRS; CDR2 reads YFSETQ. The CDR3 extends over 15 amino acids. The ends were cut back, 5 bases at V and 6 bases at J, with 17 bases in the middle. The CDR3 DNA reads as TGCGCCAGCAGAAAGGCGGGTGTGGAACCCGGGGAGCTGTTTTTT. Residues: CASRKAGVEPGELFF.

The chain is built from TRBV7-9 and TRBJ1-2, with a weak D call TRBD1 (5 bases). The germline CDR1 and CDR2 sequences are SEHNR and FQNEAQ (reference sequence). The V gene lost 2 bases and the J gene lost 5 bases, with 15 bases spanning the gap. The CDR3 extends over 15 amino acids. The CDR3 DNA follows: TGTGCCAGCAGCTTATTCTCAAGGGGCCAGTATGGCTACACCTTC. Its translation: CASSLFSRGQYGYTF. Combining the CDR3 with reference TRBV7-9 and TRBJ1-2 gives the whole variable domain DTGVSQNPRHKITKRGQNVTFRCDPISEHNRLYWYRQTLGQGPEFLTYFQNEAQLEKSRLLSDRFSAERPKGSFSTLEIQRTEQGDSAMYLCASSLFSRGQYGYTFGSGTRLTVV.

Only a few counts were recorded for this clonotype. The CDR3 is CATSDPGTSTDTQYF. Written as DNA, the CDR3 is TGTGCCACCAGTGATCCCGGGACTAGCACAGATACGCAGTATTTT. The chain links TRBV24-1 to TRBJ2-3; perhaps TRBD2 as D (6 bases). The CDR3 extends over 15 amino acids. V lost 3 bases and J 0 bases, leaving 9 bases between the germline ends. Germline CDR1 is KGHDR and CDR2 is SFDVKD.

The chain links TRBV7-3 to TRBJ2-1; D remains unclear. The germline V and J ends were trimmed by 4 bases and 0 bases, with 10 bases remaining between them. Germline lookup yields CDR1 SGHTA and CDR2 FQGTGA. The CDR3 is 15 amino acids. The CDR3 DNA sequence: TGTGCCAGCAGCTCCCGACGGAGCTCCTACAATGAGCAGTTCTTC. This encodes CASSSRRSSYNEQFF.

V usage is TRBV7-6 and J usage is TRBJ2-1; perhaps D is TRBD1 or TRBD2 (5 bases each). The CDR3 is made up of 15 amino acids. Trimming pared 6 bases from V and 0 bases from J, leaving 12 bases between. The germline V gene has CDR1 SGHVS and CDR2 FNYEAQ. CDR3 coding DNA: TGTGCCAGCAGTACTCCGAGGGGCTCCTACAATGAGCAGTTCTTC. Translating gives CASSTPRGSYNEQFF.

In the case of this clonotype: A single base separates this from a much larger clone, so it may be a read error. V is TRBV10-3 and J is TRBJ2-5; TRBD1 might be the D (5 bases). The CDR3 is made up of 13 amino acids. Germline loops: CDR1 ENHRY, CDR2 SYGVKD. The chain's CDR3 is CTIGASDTETQYF. The CDR3 region has the DNA TGTACCATTGGGGCCTCAGACACGGAGACCCAGTACTTC.

The chain uses TRBV6-5 and TRBJ1-2; D gene unclear. This CDR3 is 13 amino acids long. Deletions cut 5 bases from V and 2 bases from J, with 9 bases between. Germline values: CDR1 MNHEY, CDR2 SVGAGI. This CDR3 reads CASSNPKNYGYTF. As DNA, the CDR3 is TGTGCCAGCAGTAACCCCAAGAACTATGGCTACACCTTC.

Notes on this clonotype: A much larger clone is a single base away; this may be a read error. J is TRBJ2-5 and V is TRBV29-1; TRBD1 agrees at 7 bases. The CDR3 is 15 amino acids. In germline, CDR1 is SQVTM, CDR2 ANQGSEA. Trimming at V came to 6 bases and at J to 11 bases, leaving 21 bases not matched to a gene. As DNA, the CDR3 is TGCAGCGTAGGTTCTACAGGGGTAACCTACAATGAGCAGTACTTC. Encoded protein: CSVGSTGVTYNEQYF.

V usage is TRBV20-1 and J usage is TRBJ1-4; D might be TRBD1 (5 bases). Deletions cut 3 bases from V and 6 bases from J, with 11 bases between. The CDR3 loop spans 13 amino acids. CDR1 DFQATT and CDR2 SNEGSKA come from the germline V gene (reference sequence). The CDR3 reads CSARGELDEKLFF. CDR3 DNA: TGCAGTGCTAGGGGGGAGTTGGATGAAAAACTGTTTTTT.

This clonotype has at least ten counts. The chain carries TRBV29-1 and TRBJ2-7; 8 nucleotides match TRBD1. V was pared by 2 bases and J by 6 bases, with 6 bases of the junction left unmatched. The CDR3 runs to 13 residues. Per the germline V gene, CDR1 is SQVTM and CDR2 is ANQGSEA. The CDR3 reads CSVEPQGAGEQYF. The DNA for the CDR3 is TGCAGCGTTGAACCTCAGGGGGCGGGCGAGCAGTACTTC.

As concerns this clonotype: The junction and the germline gene differ at one end; a read error may be behind it. The V call is TRBV29-1, the J call TRBJ2-5; TRBD1 matches 8 bases. The CDR3 is made up of 15 amino acids. CDR1 is SQVTM, CDR2 ANQGSEA, per germline. CDR3 sequence (DNA): TGCAGCTTTAAACGGACAGGGACGTACCAAGAGGCCCAGTACTTC. It specifies CSFKRTGTYQEAQYF.

This clonotype has a handful of counts. This chain connects TRBV14 to TRBJ2-1; TRBD2 agrees at 10 bases. Losses at the gene ends were 0 bases for V and 0 bases for J; bases not matched to a gene: 8. The CDR3 length is 19 residues. The germline V gene encodes CDR1 SGHDN and CDR2 FVKESK. The CDR3 region is CASSQDISGGHSSYNEQFF. The CDR3 DNA reads TGTGCCAGCAGCCAAGATATTAGCGGGGGGCACAGCTCCTACAATGAGCAGTTCTTC.